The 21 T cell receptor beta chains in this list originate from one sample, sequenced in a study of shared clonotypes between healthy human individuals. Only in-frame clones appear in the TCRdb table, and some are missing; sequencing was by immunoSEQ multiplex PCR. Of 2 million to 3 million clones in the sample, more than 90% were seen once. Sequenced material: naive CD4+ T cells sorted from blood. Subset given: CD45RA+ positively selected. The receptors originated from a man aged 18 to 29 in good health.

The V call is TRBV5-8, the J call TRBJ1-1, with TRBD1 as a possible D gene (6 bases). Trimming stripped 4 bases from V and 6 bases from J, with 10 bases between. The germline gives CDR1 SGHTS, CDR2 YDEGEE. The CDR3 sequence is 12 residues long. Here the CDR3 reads CASSNNRAEAFF. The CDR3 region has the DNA TGTGCCAGCAGCAACAACAGGGCTGAAGCTTTCTTT.

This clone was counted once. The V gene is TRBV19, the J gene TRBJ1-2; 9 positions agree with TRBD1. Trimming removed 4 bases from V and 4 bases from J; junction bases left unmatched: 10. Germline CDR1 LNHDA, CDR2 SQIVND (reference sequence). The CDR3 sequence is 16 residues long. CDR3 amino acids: CASSTPALTGGYGYTF. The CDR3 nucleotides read TGTGCCAGTAGTACGCCCGCCCTGACAGGGGGCTATGGCTACACCTTC. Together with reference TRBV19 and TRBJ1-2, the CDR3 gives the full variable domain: DGGITQSPKYLFRKEGQNVTLSCEQNLNHDAMYWYRQDPGQGLRLIYYSQIVNDFQKGDIAEGYSVSREKKESFPLTVTSAQKNPTAFYLCASSTPALTGGYGYTFGSGTRLTVV.

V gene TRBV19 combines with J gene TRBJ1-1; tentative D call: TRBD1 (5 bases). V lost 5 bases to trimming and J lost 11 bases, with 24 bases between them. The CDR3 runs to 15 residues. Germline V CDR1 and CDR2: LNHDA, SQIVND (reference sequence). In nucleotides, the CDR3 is TGTGCCAGTAGTTTATACGCTGGGGGTGTGGACGGGGCTTTCTTT. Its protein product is CASSLYAGGVDGAFF.

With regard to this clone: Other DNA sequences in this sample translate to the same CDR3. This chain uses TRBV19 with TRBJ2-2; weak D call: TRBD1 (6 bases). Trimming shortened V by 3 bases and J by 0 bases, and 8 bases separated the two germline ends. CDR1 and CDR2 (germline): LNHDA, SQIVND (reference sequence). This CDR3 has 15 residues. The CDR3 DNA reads TGTGCCAGTAGTATGGGACAAGCGAACACCGGGGAGCTGTTTTTT. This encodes CASSMGQANTGELFF.

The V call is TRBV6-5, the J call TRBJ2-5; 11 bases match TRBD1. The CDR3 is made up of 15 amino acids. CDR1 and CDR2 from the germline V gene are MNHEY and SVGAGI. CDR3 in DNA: TGTGCAAGCCAGGACGCCGGGACAGGGGGAGAGACCCAGTACTTC. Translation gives CASQDAGTGGETQYF.

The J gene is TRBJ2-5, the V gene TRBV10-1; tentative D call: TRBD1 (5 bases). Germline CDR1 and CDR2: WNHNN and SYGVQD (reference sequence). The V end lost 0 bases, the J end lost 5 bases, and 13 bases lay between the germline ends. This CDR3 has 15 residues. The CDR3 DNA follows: TGCGCCAGCAGTGAGTCACGAAGGGGCTTCGAGACCCAGTACTTC. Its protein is CASSESRRGFETQYF.

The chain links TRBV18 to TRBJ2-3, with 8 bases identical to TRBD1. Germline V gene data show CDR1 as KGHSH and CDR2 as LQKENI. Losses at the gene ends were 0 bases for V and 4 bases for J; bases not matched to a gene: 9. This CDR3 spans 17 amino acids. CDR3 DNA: TGTGCCAGCTCACCACCCCAGGACAGGGTGCTGCCAGATACGCAGTATTTT. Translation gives CASSPPQDRVLPDTQYF.

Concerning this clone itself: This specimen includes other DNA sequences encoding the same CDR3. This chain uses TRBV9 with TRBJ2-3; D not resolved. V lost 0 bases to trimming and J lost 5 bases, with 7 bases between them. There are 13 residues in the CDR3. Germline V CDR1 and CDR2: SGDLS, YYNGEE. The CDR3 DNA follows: TGTGCCAGCAGCGTAGGCCCGGGAGATACGCAGTATTTT. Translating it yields CASSVGPGDTQYF.

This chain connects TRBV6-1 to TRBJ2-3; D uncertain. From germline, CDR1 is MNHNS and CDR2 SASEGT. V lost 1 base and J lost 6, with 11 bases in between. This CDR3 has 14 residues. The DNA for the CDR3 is TGTGCCAGCAGTGAAGTTACTACAGTGGATACGCAGTATTTT. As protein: CASSEVTTVDTQYF.

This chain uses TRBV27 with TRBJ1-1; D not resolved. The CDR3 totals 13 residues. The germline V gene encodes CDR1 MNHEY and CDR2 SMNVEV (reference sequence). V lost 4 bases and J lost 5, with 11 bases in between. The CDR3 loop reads CASSSPLWTEAFF. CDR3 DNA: TGTGCCAGCAGTTCCCCCCTATGGACTGAAGCTTTCTTT.

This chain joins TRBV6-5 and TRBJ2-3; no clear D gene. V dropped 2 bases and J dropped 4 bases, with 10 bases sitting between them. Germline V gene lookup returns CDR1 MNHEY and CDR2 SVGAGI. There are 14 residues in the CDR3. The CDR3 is CASSYTPGADTQYF. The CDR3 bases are TGTGCCAGCAGTTACACCCCCGGTGCAGATACGCAGTATTTT.

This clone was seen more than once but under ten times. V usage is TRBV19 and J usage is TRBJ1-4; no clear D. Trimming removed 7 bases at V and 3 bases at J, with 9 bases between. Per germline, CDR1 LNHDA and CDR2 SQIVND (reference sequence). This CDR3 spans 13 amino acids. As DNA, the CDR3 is TGTGCCAGTACCCTTGGGGCTAATGAAAAACTGTTTTTT. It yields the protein CASTLGANEKLFF. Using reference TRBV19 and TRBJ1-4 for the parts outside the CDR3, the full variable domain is DGGITQSPKYLFRKEGQNVTLSCEQNLNHDAMYWYRQDPGQGLRLIYYSQIVNDFQKGDIAEGYSVSREKKESFPLTVTSAQKNPTAFYLCASTLGANEKLFFGSGTQLSVL.

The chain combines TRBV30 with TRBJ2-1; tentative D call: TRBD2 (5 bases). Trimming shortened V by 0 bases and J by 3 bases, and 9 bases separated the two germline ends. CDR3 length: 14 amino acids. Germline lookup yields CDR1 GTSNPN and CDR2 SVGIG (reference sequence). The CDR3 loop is CAWSVPGIYNEQFF. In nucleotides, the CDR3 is TGTGCCTGGAGTGTACCCGGGATCTACAATGAGCAGTTCTTC.

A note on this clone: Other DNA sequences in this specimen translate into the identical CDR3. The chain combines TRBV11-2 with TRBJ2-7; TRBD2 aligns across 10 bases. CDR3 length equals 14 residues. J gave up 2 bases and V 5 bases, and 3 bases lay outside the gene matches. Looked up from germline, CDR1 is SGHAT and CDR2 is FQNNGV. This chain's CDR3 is CASSPSGRAYEQYF. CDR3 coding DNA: TGTGCCAGCAGCCCCAGCGGGAGGGCCTACGAGCAGTACTTC.

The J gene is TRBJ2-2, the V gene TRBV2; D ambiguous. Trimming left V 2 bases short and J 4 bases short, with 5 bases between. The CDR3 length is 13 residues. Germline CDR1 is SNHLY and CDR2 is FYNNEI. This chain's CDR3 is CASSEHTTGELFF. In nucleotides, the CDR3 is TGTGCCAGCAGTGAACACACCACCGGGGAGCTGTTTTTT.

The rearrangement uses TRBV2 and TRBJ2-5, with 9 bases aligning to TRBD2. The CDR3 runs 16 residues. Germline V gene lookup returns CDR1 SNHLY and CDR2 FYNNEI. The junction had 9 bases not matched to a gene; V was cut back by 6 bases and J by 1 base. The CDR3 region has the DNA TGTGCCAGCAGATCCAGGAGCGGGGGGACCCAAGAGACCCAGTACTTC. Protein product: CASRSRSGGTQETQYF.

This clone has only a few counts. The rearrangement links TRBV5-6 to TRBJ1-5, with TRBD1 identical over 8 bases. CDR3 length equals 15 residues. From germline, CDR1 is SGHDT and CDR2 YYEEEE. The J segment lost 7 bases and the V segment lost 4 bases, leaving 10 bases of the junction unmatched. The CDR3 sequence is CASSRDRGGGQPQHF. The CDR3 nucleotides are TGTGCCAGCAGCCGCGACAGGGGAGGAGGGCAGCCCCAGCATTTT.

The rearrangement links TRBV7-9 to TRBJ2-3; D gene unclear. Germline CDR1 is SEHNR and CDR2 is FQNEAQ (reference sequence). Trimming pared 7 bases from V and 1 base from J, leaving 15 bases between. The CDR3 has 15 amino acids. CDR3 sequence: CASTLLGSGTDTQYF. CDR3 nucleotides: TGTGCCAGCACCCTTCTAGGCTCAGGCACAGATACGCAGTATTTT.

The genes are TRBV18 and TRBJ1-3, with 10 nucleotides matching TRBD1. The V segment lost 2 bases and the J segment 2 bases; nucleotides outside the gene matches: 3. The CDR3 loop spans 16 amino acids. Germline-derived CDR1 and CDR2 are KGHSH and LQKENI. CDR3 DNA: TGTGCCAGCTCACCAGGACAGGGGGATACTGGAAACACCATATATTTT. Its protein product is CASSPGQGDTGNTIYF.

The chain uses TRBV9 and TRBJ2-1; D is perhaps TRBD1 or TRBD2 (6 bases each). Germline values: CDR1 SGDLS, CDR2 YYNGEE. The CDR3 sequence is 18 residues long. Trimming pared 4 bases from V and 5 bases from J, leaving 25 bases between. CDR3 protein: CASSQTWGRTVMNNEQFF. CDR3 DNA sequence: TGTGCCAGCAGCCAGACATGGGGGAGGACAGTGATGAACAATGAGCAGTTCTTC.

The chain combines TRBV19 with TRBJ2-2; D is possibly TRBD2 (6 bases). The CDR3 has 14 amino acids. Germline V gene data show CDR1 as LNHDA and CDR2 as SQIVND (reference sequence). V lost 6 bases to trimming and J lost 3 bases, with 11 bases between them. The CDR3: CASRGTPDTGELFF. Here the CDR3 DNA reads TGTGCCAGTAGGGGGACTCCGGACACCGGGGAGCTGTTTTTT. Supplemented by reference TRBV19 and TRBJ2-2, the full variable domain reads DGGITQSPKYLFRKEGQNVTLSCEQNLNHDAMYWYRQDPGQGLRLIYYSQIVNDFQKGDIAEGYSVSREKKESFPLTVTSAQKNPTAFYLCASRGTPDTGELFFGEGSRLTVL.